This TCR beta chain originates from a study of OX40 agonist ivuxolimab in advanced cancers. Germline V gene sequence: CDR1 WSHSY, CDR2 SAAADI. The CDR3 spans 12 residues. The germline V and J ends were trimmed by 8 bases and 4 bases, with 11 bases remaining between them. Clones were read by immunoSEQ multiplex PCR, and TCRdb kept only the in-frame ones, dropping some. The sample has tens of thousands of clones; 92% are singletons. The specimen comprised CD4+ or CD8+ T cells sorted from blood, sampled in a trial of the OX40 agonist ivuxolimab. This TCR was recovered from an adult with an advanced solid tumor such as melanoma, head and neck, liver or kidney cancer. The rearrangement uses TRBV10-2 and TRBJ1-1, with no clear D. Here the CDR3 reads CASGPEGTEAFF. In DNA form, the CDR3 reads TGCGCCAGCGGTCCCGAGGGCACTGAAGCTTTCTTT.